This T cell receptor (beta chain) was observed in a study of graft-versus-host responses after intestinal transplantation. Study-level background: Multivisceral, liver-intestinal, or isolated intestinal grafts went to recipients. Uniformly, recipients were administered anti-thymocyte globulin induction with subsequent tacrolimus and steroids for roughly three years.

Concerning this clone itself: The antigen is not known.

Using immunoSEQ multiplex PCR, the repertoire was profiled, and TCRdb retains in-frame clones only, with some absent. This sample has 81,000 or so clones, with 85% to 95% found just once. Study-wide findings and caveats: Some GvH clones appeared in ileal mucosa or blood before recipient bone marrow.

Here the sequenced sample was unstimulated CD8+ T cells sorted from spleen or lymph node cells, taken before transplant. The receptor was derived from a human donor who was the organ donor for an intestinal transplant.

CDR3 coding DNA: TGCAGCGCGCGGAACAGGGGTGCAAATCAGCCCCAGCATTTT. This gives the protein CSARNRGANQPQHF. The chain carries TRBV29-1 and TRBJ1-5, with 7 bases fitting TRBD1. The CDR3 consists of 14 residues. CDR1 and CDR2 from the germline V gene are SQVTM and ANQGSEA. V shed 7 bases and J 4 bases; nucleotides not matched to a gene: 10.